One sample yielded the 30 T cell receptor beta chains listed below, sequenced in a study of shared clonotypes between healthy human individuals. Data came from immunoSEQ multiplex PCR; TCRdb stores just in-frame clones and leaves some out. The sample includes some 380,000 clones, approximately 97% of them seen just once. Sequenced input: memory CD8+ T cells sorted from blood. Subset here: CD45RO+ cells pooled with CCR7-negative TemRA cells. All receptors come from a man aged 25-45 years in good health.

In the case of this clone: Other DNA sequences in this sample translate to the same CDR3. The chain is built from TRBV6-5 and TRBJ2-3, with D perhaps TRBD2 (5 bases). The V end was cut by 6 bases, the J end by 0 bases, with 7 bases between. The CDR3 runs to 13 residues. Germline V gene sequence: CDR1 MNHEY, CDR2 SVGAGI. CDR3 coding DNA: TGTGCCAGCAGACGGGATAGCACAGATACGCAGTATTTT. It specifies CASRRDSTDTQYF.

This chain connects TRBV7-2 to TRBJ1-5; a weak D match, TRBD1 (6 bases). The CDR3 has 15 amino acids. Germline CDR1 SGHTA, CDR2 FQGNSA. The V gene lost 0 bases and the J gene lost 2 bases, with 8 bases spanning the gap. The CDR3 DNA reads TGTGCCAGCAGCTTAGCGGCAGGGGGCAATCAGCCCCAGCATTTT. Translation gives CASSLAAGGNQPQHF.

The chain uses TRBV28 and TRBJ1-2; D possibly corresponds to TRBD1 (5 bases). The V gene's germline CDR1 is MDHEN and CDR2 SYDVKM. CDR3 length: 12 amino acids. V lost 4 bases and J lost 7, with 10 bases in between. The CDR3 loop reads CASSSSGGGYTF. CDR3 sequence (DNA): TGTGCCAGCAGTTCATCGGGGGGTGGCTACACCTTC.

The chain couples TRBV19 to TRBJ1-3; no firm D call. V lost 7 bases, J lost 0 bases, and 7 bases lay in between. Germline loops: CDR1 LNHDA, CDR2 SQIVND (reference sequence). The CDR3 is 13 residues long. Here the CDR3 DNA reads TGTGCCAGTATCCACGTCTCTGGAAACACCATATATTTT. It specifies CASIHVSGNTIYF.

The J gene is TRBJ2-5, the V gene TRBV20-1; D possibly corresponds to TRBD2 (6 bases). CDR1 is DFQATT and CDR2 is SNEGSKA in the germline V gene (reference sequence). The CDR3 extends over 11 amino acids. Deletions cut 7 bases from V and 5 bases from J, with 11 bases between. As DNA, the CDR3 is TGCAGTGGGGGGGTTCGTGAGACCCAGTACTTC. Protein product: CSGGVRETQYF.

The chain is built from TRBV7-2 and TRBJ2-3, with no clear D. This CDR3 comprises 14 residues. CDR1 SGHTA and CDR2 FQGNSA come from the germline V gene. V lost 3 bases and J 2 bases, leaving 9 bases between the germline ends. CDR3 sequence: CASSFFPATDTQYF. The CDR3 nucleotides read TGTGCCAGCAGCTTCTTCCCCGCCACAGATACGCAGTATTTT.

V gene TRBV5-6 combines with J gene TRBJ2-1; 7 nucleotides line up with TRBD2. From germline, CDR1 is SGHDT and CDR2 YYEEEE. The CDR3 consists of 16 residues. V shed 2 bases, J shed 3 bases, and the junction held 8 bases outside the gene matches. This chain's CDR3 is CASSFGGNKFYNEQFF. The CDR3 region has the DNA TGTGCCAGCAGCTTCGGGGGGAACAAATTCTACAATGAGCAGTTCTTC.

The chain has TRBV25-1 and TRBJ2-2; D is perhaps TRBD1 or TRBD2 (5 bases each). CDR3 size: 16 residues. Germline CDR1 and CDR2: MGHDK and SYGVNS. Trimming took off 6 bases at V and 7 bases at J, with 21 bases between the two ends. This CDR3 is CASSPFSTGRFGELFF. The CDR3 nucleotides read TGTGCCAGCAGCCCCTTTAGTACGGGGCGATTCGGGGAGCTGTTTTTT.

The gene calls are TRBV6-4 and TRBJ2-2; a weak D match, TRBD2 (5 bases). CDR1 is MRHNA and CDR2 is SNTAGT in the germline V gene. This CDR3 comprises 13 residues. The V gene lost 5 bases and the J gene lost 7 bases, with 11 bases spanning the gap. CDR3 nucleotide sequence: TGTGCCAGCAGTCGAGTCGGGGACGGGGAGCTGTTTTTT. Its translation is CASSRVGDGELFF.

As for this clone: The sample holds other DNA sequences that translate to the same CDR3. The chain employs TRBV5-1 and TRBJ2-7; D is possibly TRBD1 (7 bases). Germline assignment: CDR1 SGHRS and CDR2 YFSETQ. This CDR3 is built from 14 residues. V was shortened by 0 bases and J by 3 bases, with 10 bases between the two germline ends. The CDR3 reads CASSLGQGGYEQYF. In DNA form, the CDR3 reads TGCGCCAGCAGCTTGGGGCAGGGGGGCTACGAGCAGTACTTC.

CDR3: CASRGGTGTDTQYF. The DNA of the CDR3 is TGTGCCAGCAGAGGAGGGACAGGCACAGATACGCAGTATTTT. The chain carries TRBV7-9 and TRBJ2-3; D perhaps matches TRBD1 (7 bases). V lost 6 bases and J 1 base, leaving 11 bases between the germline ends. The CDR3 spans 14 residues. Germline V gene sequence: CDR1 SEHNR, CDR2 FQNEAQ (reference sequence).

The DNA for the CDR3 is TGTGCCAGCAGCACCGGGACAGGGATTCCTGAAGCTTTCTTT. Protein sequence: CASSTGTGIPEAFF. The V and J genes are TRBV5-4 and TRBJ1-1; 9 nucleotides line up with TRBD1. V trimming: 4 bases; J trimming: 6 bases; junction bases outside the gene matches: 7. This CDR3 has 14 amino acids. Germline CDR1 SGHNT, CDR2 YYREEE (reference sequence).

This rearrangement joins TRBV6-1 to TRBJ2-5; possible D gene TRBD2, 6 bases. V was shortened by 8 bases and J by 2 bases, with 12 bases between the two germline ends. The CDR3 is 13 residues long. Germline assignment: CDR1 MNHNS and CDR2 SASEGT. CDR3 in amino acids: CASSRRGQETQYF. DNA of the CDR3: TGTGCCAGCTCGCGGAGGGGACAAGAGACCCAGTACTTC.

The rearrangement joins TRBV5-1 to TRBJ2-7; D may correspond to TRBD1 or TRBD2 (5 bases each). In germline, CDR1 is SGHRS, CDR2 YFSETQ. The CDR3 spans 14 residues. The V end lost 3 bases, the J end lost 4 bases, and 14 bases lay between the germline ends. The CDR3 region is CASSWQGRGYEQYF. CDR3 DNA sequence: TGCGCCAGCAGCTGGCAGGGACGAGGATACGAGCAGTACTTC.

The chain employs TRBV6-6 and TRBJ2-7; D gene unclear. Germline V lookup: CDR1 MNHNY, CDR2 SVGAGI (reference sequence). The CDR3 totals 15 residues. V shed 6 bases and J shed 4 bases, with 19 bases lying between them. The DNA for the CDR3 is TGTGCCAGCAGCCCGCGACCGGGCCGGAAGTACGAGCAGTACTTC. Translation gives CASSPRPGRKYEQYF.

CDR3 nucleotides: TGTGCCAGCAGCTTAGGACGGTCCAGGGTCTCTGGAAACACCATATATTTT. Amino acids: CASSLGRSRVSGNTIYF. The V and J genes are TRBV7-9 and TRBJ1-3; TRBD1 is a possible D gene (5 bases). V lost 1 base and J 0 bases, leaving 13 bases between the germline ends. This CDR3 is built from 17 residues. Germline V lookup: CDR1 SEHNR, CDR2 FQNEAQ (reference sequence). The entire variable domain, with the rest obtained from reference TRBV7-9 and TRBJ1-3, is as follows: DTGVSQNPRHKITKRGQNVTFRCDPISEHNRLYWYRQTLGQGPEFLTYFQNEAQLEKSRLLSDRFSAERPKGSFSTLEIQRTEQGDSAMYLCASSLGRSRVSGNTIYFGEGSWLTVV.

The table lists this clone with a count of one. The chain recombines TRBV28 with TRBJ2-7; D is ambiguous. This CDR3 comprises 15 residues. Germline loops: CDR1 MDHEN, CDR2 SYDVKM. The V gene lost 1 base and the J gene lost 5 bases, with 15 bases spanning the gap. CDR3 in DNA: TGTGCCAGCAGTTTATATTCGGCTAGAGTCGACGAGCAGTACTTC. It encodes CASSLYSARVDEQYF.

V usage is TRBV28 and J usage is TRBJ2-3, with 8 bases matching TRBD1. Germline V gives CDR1 MDHEN, CDR2 SYDVKM. The junction had 9 bases not matched to a gene; V was cut back by 8 bases and J by 2 bases. This CDR3 has 15 residues. The CDR3, as DNA: TGTGCCAGCCAGAACGGACAGGGCGCCACAGATACGCAGTATTTT. Its protein product is CASQNGQGATDTQYF.

The chain couples TRBV18 to TRBJ2-7; the match to TRBD1 covers 9 bases. The CDR3 has 14 residues. Germline loops: CDR1 KGHSH, CDR2 LQKENI. V shed 0 bases, J shed 5 bases, and the junction held 2 bases outside the gene matches. CDR3 DNA sequence: TGTGCCAGCTCACCACCTACAGGGGGCCACGAGCAGTACTTC. It specifies CASSPPTGGHEQYF.

V is TRBV7-9 and J is TRBJ1-4; no definite D call. CDR1 is SEHNR, CDR2 FQNEAQ, per germline (reference sequence). The CDR3 is 15 amino acids. Between the trimmed V and J ends, which lost 3 bases and 6 bases, there was a span of 14 bases. CDR3 nucleotide sequence: TGTGCCAGCAGCTTCCCGGGCTTCGCGTATGAAAAACTGTTTTTT. Translated: CASSFPGFAYEKLFF.

This clone has only one observation. A read error may account for a junction end that differs from germline. Other DNA sequences of this sample code for an identical CDR3. V and J are TRBV7-9 and TRBJ2-2, with 7 bases that match TRBD2. Germline CDR1 is SEHNR and CDR2 is FQNEAQ (reference sequence). The CDR3 is 15 amino acids. Here the CDR3 reads CASSVAGANTGELFF. CDR3 coding DNA: TGTGCCAGCAGCGTAGCGGGCGCGAACACCGGGGAGCTGTTTTTT.

The rearrangement joins TRBV7-9 to TRBJ2-7; the D gene is possibly TRBD1 (6 bases). Germline assignment: CDR1 SEHNR and CDR2 FQNEAQ (reference sequence). Trimming stripped 1 base from V and 6 bases from J, with 7 bases between. CDR3 length: 12 amino acids. The CDR3 sequence: CASSLDRVEQYF. CDR3 nucleotide sequence: TGTGCCAGCAGCTTAGACAGGGTCGAGCAGTACTTC.

This chain joins TRBV2 and TRBJ2-7; D unclear. V lost 3 bases and J 3 bases, leaving 18 bases between the germline ends. Per germline, CDR1 SNHLY and CDR2 FYNNEI. The CDR3 runs to 16 residues. The CDR3: CASSDSPGLAGYEQYF. The CDR3 nucleotides read TGTGCCAGCAGTGATAGCCCCGGGTTAGCTGGCTACGAGCAGTACTTC.

A single count supports this clone. The CDR3 DNA reads TGCGCCAGCAGCTTGTTGACCCTTGCGGGAGACCACGAGCAGTACTTC. Its translation is CASSLLTLAGDHEQYF. This chain uses TRBV5-1 with TRBJ2-7; 7 nucleotides match TRBD2. The CDR3 runs to 16 residues. V trimming: 1 base; J trimming: 5 bases; junction bases outside the gene matches: 12. Per the germline V gene, CDR1 is SGHRS and CDR2 is YFSETQ.

V usage is TRBV5-1 and J usage is TRBJ1-2; D unclear. V was cut by 4 bases and J by 1 base, with 5 bases left in between. The CDR3 contains 12 residues. Germline CDR1 SGHRS, CDR2 YFSETQ. The CDR3 sequence: CASSTYNYGYTF. Here the CDR3 DNA reads TGCGCCAGCAGCACCTATAACTATGGCTACACCTTC.

A single count supports this clone. The chain combines TRBV11-3 with TRBJ2-3; 10 bases are a match to TRBD2. The CDR3 runs to 14 residues. Germline values: CDR1 SGHNT, CDR2 YENEEA. V lost 4 bases to trimming and J lost 4 bases; unmatched junction nucleotides: 2. The CDR3 loop reads CASSSSGRADTQYF. CDR3 in DNA: TGTGCCAGCAGCTCGAGCGGGAGGGCAGATACGCAGTATTTT.

The rearrangement links TRBV27 to TRBJ1-5; D possibly corresponds to TRBD1 (6 bases). Trimming cost V 8 bases and J 7 bases, with 21 bases left between them. The CDR3 runs 15 residues. CDR1 and CDR2 (germline): MNHEY, SMNVEV (reference sequence). The CDR3 DNA sequence: TGTGCCAGCCGCTCCCAGTCGGGGGGCGTCCAGCCCCAGCATTTT. Protein: CASRSQSGGVQPQHF.

The chain combines TRBV4-2 with TRBJ2-2, with a possible D match to TRBD1 (6 bases). The germline V gene has CDR1 LGHNA and CDR2 YNFKEQ. CDR3 length: 15 residues. Deletions cut 3 bases from V and 4 bases from J, with 12 bases between. In nucleotides, the CDR3 is TGTGCCAGCAGCCACAGGACAGCCTTCACCGGGGAGCTGTTTTTT. Translating gives CASSHRTAFTGELFF.

The V and J genes are TRBV27 and TRBJ2-4; the D gene is possibly TRBD1 (5 bases). V was cut by 3 bases and J by 1 base, with 13 bases left in between. This CDR3 is 16 amino acids long. Germline lookup yields CDR1 MNHEY and CDR2 SMNVEV (reference sequence). The CDR3 nucleotides are TGTGCCAGCAGTTTTAAAGGGGTGTGGGCCAAAAACATTCAGTACTTC. Translation gives CASSFKGVWAKNIQYF.

Written as DNA, the CDR3 is TGCAGCGTTGAGGGGGAACGGGTTAATAACTATGGCTACACCTTC. Its protein is CSVEGERVNNYGYTF. J is TRBJ1-2 and V is TRBV29-1; a weak D match, TRBD1 (5 bases). Deletions cut 3 bases from V and 1 base from J, with 15 bases between. Germline V gene sequence: CDR1 SQVTM, CDR2 ANQGSEA. The CDR3 is 15 residues long.